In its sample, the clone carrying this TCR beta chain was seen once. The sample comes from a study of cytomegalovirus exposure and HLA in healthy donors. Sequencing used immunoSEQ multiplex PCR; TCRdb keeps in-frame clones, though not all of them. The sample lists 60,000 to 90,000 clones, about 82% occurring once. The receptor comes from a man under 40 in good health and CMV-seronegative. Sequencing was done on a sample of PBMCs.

CDR3 DNA sequence: TGTGCCAGCAGCACTGCCGGGACTCACACAGATACGCAGTATTTT. Translated: CASSTAGTHTDTQYF. The chain recombines TRBV7-9 with TRBJ2-3; a possible D gene is TRBD2 (6 bases). CDR1 is SEHNR, CDR2 FQNEAQ, per germline (reference sequence). Trimming pared 5 bases from V and 2 bases from J, leaving 14 bases between. This CDR3 has 15 amino acids.